Listed here are 32 T cell receptor beta chains from one sample, sequenced in a study of T cells after yellow fever vaccination. TCRdb processed the 5' RACE reads anew with MiXCR; each CDR3 protein has one entry. Altogether 510,000 or so distinct CDR3 sequences are present, 15% to 20% being singletons, with the ten largest covering more than 13%. Sequences were derived from PBMCs, sampled 15 days after the yellow fever booster vaccination. Source of these receptors: a young man who received the YFV17D yellow fever vaccine.

This sequence joins TRBV29-1 and TRBJ1-2; 11 nucleotides align to TRBD1. Germline loops: CDR1 SQVTM, CDR2 ANQGSEA. CDR3 length: 16 residues. The J segment lost 3 bases and the V segment lost 6 bases, leaving 12 bases of the junction unmatched. Written as DNA, the CDR3 is TGCAGCGTCCGGACAGGGGGCGCTTCCCTCTACTATGGCTACACCTTC. Protein: CSVRTGGASLYYGYTF.

The chain employs TRBV5-4 and TRBJ2-5; D gene ambiguous. Trimming pared 4 bases from V and 6 bases from J, leaving 7 bases between. CDR3 size: 11 residues. The germline V gene encodes CDR1 SGHNT and CDR2 YYREEE (reference sequence). CDR3 sequence reads: CASSGQKTQYF. CDR3 DNA: TGTGCCAGCAGCGGGCAAAAGACCCAGTACTTC. The variable domain in full, with the rest retrieved from reference TRBV5-4 and TRBJ2-5, is ETGVTQSPTHLIKTRGQQVTLRCSSQSGHNTVSWYQQALGQGPQFIFQYYREEENGRGNFPPRFSGLQFPNYSSELNVNALELDDSALYLCASSGQKTQYFGPGTRLLVL.

The J gene is TRBJ2-1, the V gene TRBV7-2, with TRBD2 matching 12 bases. Germline lookup yields CDR1 SGHTA and CDR2 FQGNSA. This CDR3 contains 15 residues. The junction had 4 bases not matched to a gene; V was cut back by 2 bases and J by 8 bases. CDR3 coding DNA: TGTGCCAGCAGCTTATTCGGGACTAGCGGGTATGAGCAGTTCTTC. The encoded protein is CASSLFGTSGYEQFF.

This clonotype has more than one count but fewer than ten. This chain links TRBV2 with TRBJ2-1; TRBD2 is a possible D gene (6 bases). Per germline, CDR1 SNHLY and CDR2 FYNNEI. V was clipped by 7 bases and J by 6 bases, with 7 bases between them. This CDR3 has 11 residues. The CDR3 reads CASTGGNEQFF. The CDR3 DNA reads TGTGCCAGCACCGGGGGCAATGAGCAGTTCTTC.

Concerning this clonotype itself: This may arise from a read error, as a much more abundant clone is one base away. The chain is built from TRBV5-1 and TRBJ2-3; TRBD2 might be the D (6 bases). The germline CDR1 and CDR2 sequences are SGHRS and YFSETQ. This CDR3 comprises 17 residues. The CDR3 DNA follows: TGCACCAGCAGCTTGGATTTTATAGCGGCTAGCACAGATACGCAGTATTTT. It is translated as CTSSLDFIAASTDTQYF.

This clonotype showed up just once. The rearrangement uses TRBV20-1 and TRBJ2-2; D remains ambiguous. The CDR3 runs 16 residues. Per the germline V gene, CDR1 is DFQATT and CDR2 is SNEGSKA (reference sequence). The V end lost 6 bases, the J end lost 3 bases, and 20 bases lay between the germline ends. CDR3 DNA sequence: TGCAGTGCAGGCTCGGTTTACGGCGCCCACACCGGGGAGCTGTTTTTT. Protein product: CSAGSVYGAHTGELFF.

This sequence joins TRBV5-6 and TRBJ2-5, with D possibly TRBD2 on 6 matching bases. Germline-derived CDR1 and CDR2 are SGHDT and YYEEEE. This CDR3 is built from 15 residues. The V gene lost 5 bases and the J gene lost 4 bases, with 18 bases spanning the gap. CDR3 loop: CASSLRVTSVETQYF. The CDR3, as DNA: TGTGCCAGCAGTTTACGCGTGACTAGTGTAGAGACCCAGTACTTC.

This clonotype has more than one count but fewer than ten. The gene calls are TRBV12-3 or TRBV12-4 and TRBJ2-4; TRBD2 agrees at 11 bases. The ends lost 5 bases at V and 7 bases at J; junction bases unmatched: 4. The CDR3 is made up of 14 amino acids. CDR3 coding DNA: TGTGCCAGCAGTACCACTAGCGGGAGCAACATTCAGTACTTC. Encoded protein: CASSTTSGSNIQYF.

This clonotype was detected only a few times. The J gene is TRBJ2-1, the V gene TRBV5-1; 10 bases match TRBD2. This CDR3 has 18 residues. Trimming took 2 bases from V and 0 from J; bases not matched to a gene: 8. The germline CDR1 and CDR2 sequences are SGHRS and YFSETQ. CDR3 region: CASSLIPAGGSSYNEQFF. The CDR3 region has the DNA TGCGCCAGCAGCTTAATCCCAGCGGGAGGGAGCTCCTACAATGAGCAGTTCTTC.

This clonotype was detected only a few times. This chain joins TRBV3-1 and TRBJ2-1, with D perhaps TRBD1 (6 bases). V was cut by 4 bases and J by 4 bases, with 14 bases left in between. The CDR3 covers 15 residues. CDR1 and CDR2 (germline): LGHDT, YNNKEL (reference sequence). The CDR3 loop is CASSRDLGQYNEQFF. The DNA of the CDR3 is TGTGCCAGCAGCCGCGACCTGGGACAATACAATGAGCAGTTCTTC.

This rearrangement joins TRBV20-1 to TRBJ2-7; TRBD2 matches 11 bases. This CDR3 is 14 amino acids long. Germline V CDR1 and CDR2: DFQATT, SNEGSKA (reference sequence). J gave up 4 bases and V 6 bases, and 8 bases lay outside the gene matches. The CDR3, as DNA: TGCAGTGCCTCATCTAGCGGGAGGATGTACGAGCAGTACTTC. Protein product: CSASSSGRMYEQYF.

This clonotype was found a few times. The rearrangement joins TRBV20-1 to TRBJ2-7; 8 bases align to TRBD2. CDR3 length: 15 amino acids. With 1 base clipped from V and 2 bases from J, the junction kept 7 bases outside the gene matches. Germline CDR1 DFQATT, CDR2 SNEGSKA (reference sequence). The CDR3 DNA is TGCAGTGCTAGAGGATCCGGGACTAGAACCTACGAGCAGTACTTC. This translates into CSARGSGTRTYEQYF.

This chain links TRBV20-1 with TRBJ2-4; D gene uncertain. The CDR3 has 12 residues. CDR1 DFQATT and CDR2 SNEGSKA come from the germline V gene (reference sequence). Deletions cut 4 bases from V and 9 bases from J, with 13 bases between. The chain's CDR3 is CSATRPKGIQYF. In DNA form, the CDR3 reads TGCAGTGCTACTCGACCGAAGGGCATTCAGTACTTC.

This clonotype occurred a few times. The chain is built from TRBV10-3 and TRBJ2-7; perhaps TRBD2 as D (5 bases). CDR3 length: 11 residues. V dropped 7 bases and J dropped 7 bases, with 11 bases sitting between them. Germline assignment: CDR1 ENHRY and CDR2 SYGVKD. The chain's CDR3 is CAIKGAQEQYF. As DNA, the CDR3 is TGTGCCATCAAGGGAGCGCAGGAGCAGTACTTC.

This chain uses TRBV20-1 with TRBJ2-7, with D possibly TRBD2 on 6 matching bases. This CDR3 has 12 amino acids. From germline, CDR1 is DFQATT and CDR2 SNEGSKA (reference sequence). With 1 base removed from V and 4 bases from J, the gap between germline ends came to 8 bases. The CDR3 DNA follows: TGCAGTGCTAGAGGCGGGGAATACGAGCAGTACTTC. It yields the protein CSARGGEYEQYF.

The gene calls are TRBV20-1 and TRBJ2-3, with D possibly TRBD1 on 6 matching bases. Germline V gene data show CDR1 as DFQATT and CDR2 as SNEGSKA (reference sequence). Trimming cost V 1 base and J 6 bases, with 23 bases left between them. The CDR3 length is 17 residues. This chain's CDR3 is CSARADGRGPSLDTQYF. The CDR3 DNA reads as TGCAGTGCTAGAGCGGACGGCAGGGGCCCCTCCTTGGATACGCAGTATTTT.

The genes are TRBV12-3 or TRBV12-4 and TRBJ2-5; TRBD2 matches 11 bases. The V segment lost 2 bases and the J segment 6 bases; nucleotides outside the gene matches: 5. The CDR3 extends over 15 amino acids. CDR3 amino acids: CASSLMTSGTQTQYF. For the CDR3, the DNA is TGTGCCAGCAGTTTAATGACTAGCGGGACGCAGACCCAGTACTTC.

The chain uses TRBV24-1 and TRBJ2-5; D remains unclear. Looked up from germline, CDR1 is KGHDR and CDR2 is SFDVKD. The length of the CDR3 is 15 residues. V lost 4 bases, J lost 4 bases, and 15 bases lay in between. In DNA form, the CDR3 reads TGTGCCACCAGTGACCCTTCAAGAGAGCGAGAGACCCAGTACTTC. This codes for CATSDPSRERETQYF.

CDR3 region: CASSPGTSLDEQYF. The CDR3 coding sequence is TGTGCCAGCAGCCCCGGGACTAGCCTTGACGAGCAGTACTTC. The chain joins TRBV7-7 to TRBJ2-7; 9 positions match TRBD2. CDR1 is SSHAT and CDR2 is FNYEAQ in the germline V gene (reference sequence). With 5 bases clipped from V and 5 bases from J, the junction kept 7 bases outside the gene matches. The CDR3 has 14 residues. Full variable domain (remainder filled in from reference TRBV7-7 and TRBJ2-7): GAGVSQSPRYKVTKRGQDVTLRCDPISSHATLYWYQQALGQGPEFLTYFNYEAQPDKSGLPSDRFSAERPEGSISTLTIQRTEQRDSAMYRCASSPGTSLDEQYFGPGTRLTVT.

This clonotype was picked up a small number of times. Compared with germline, one end of the junction differs, possibly owing to a read error. The chain links TRBV7-7 to TRBJ2-5, with 9 bases aligning to TRBD2. The germline CDR1 and CDR2 sequences are SSHAT and FNYEAQ (reference sequence). This CDR3 is built from 16 residues. The DNA of the CDR3 is TGTGCTAGCAGTCGAACCGGACTAGCGCTCCAAGAGACCCAGTACTTC. Protein product: CASSRTGLALQETQYF.

This clonotype turned up a few times. The chain couples TRBV28 to TRBJ2-7, with D possibly being TRBD1 (5 bases). This CDR3 spans 14 amino acids. Germline V gene lookup returns CDR1 MDHEN and CDR2 SYDVKM. The ends were cut back, 7 bases at V and 6 bases at J, with 19 bases in the middle. Written as DNA, the CDR3 is TGTGCCAGCACCGTGGGGCTCCGGGCCCGCGAGCAGTACTTC. Its protein product is CASTVGLRAREQYF.

This clonotype came up a few times. The rearrangement uses TRBV18 and TRBJ2-1; 8 positions agree with TRBD2. Germline values: CDR1 KGHSH, CDR2 LQKENI. CDR3 length: 15 amino acids. After removal of 2 bases from V and 3 bases from J, the junction contained 3 bases not matched to a gene. Written as DNA, the CDR3 is TGTGCCAGCTCACCAGGGAGCGGGAGCTACAATGAGCAGTTCTTC. Protein: CASSPGSGSYNEQFF.

The chain joins TRBV20-1 to TRBJ2-3; D perhaps matches TRBD2 (5 bases). V was clipped by 8 bases and J by 2 bases, with 8 bases between them. The CDR3 has 11 residues. The germline gives CDR1 DFQATT, CDR2 SNEGSKA (reference sequence). CDR3 sequence: CSSGFTDTQYF. In nucleotides, the CDR3 is TGCAGTTCGGGGTTCACAGATACGCAGTATTTT.

This clonotype appeared a few times. The CDR3 region is CASSPPGTTYEQYF. The CDR3 coding sequence is TGTGCCAGCTCACCCCCCGGGACCACCTACGAGCAGTACTTC. The chain recombines TRBV18 with TRBJ2-7; D could derive from TRBD1 or TRBD2 (5 bases each). Deletions cut 3 bases from V and 2 bases from J, with 11 bases between. The V gene's germline CDR1 is KGHSH and CDR2 LQKENI. The CDR3 is made up of 14 amino acids.

This chain links TRBV5-1 with TRBJ2-6; TRBD1 matches 8 bases. The J segment lost 1 base and the V segment lost 1 base, leaving 1 base of the junction unmatched. Germline-derived CDR1 and CDR2 are SGHRS and YFSETQ. The CDR3 totals 16 residues. The CDR3 coding sequence is TGCGCCAGCAGCTTGACAGGGGGGTCTGGGGCCAACGTCCTGACTTTC. This encodes CASSLTGGSGANVLTF.

V and J are TRBV5-1 and TRBJ2-7; tentatively, D is TRBD1 (6 bases). The germline V gene encodes CDR1 SGHRS and CDR2 YFSETQ. V was clipped by 3 bases and J by 4 bases, with 14 bases between them. The CDR3 covers 14 residues. The DNA for the CDR3 is TGCGCCAGCAGCTCGAACGGACAGTTATACGAGCAGTACTTC. It translates to CASSSNGQLYEQYF.

The chain carries TRBV20-1 and TRBJ2-1; 8 bases align to TRBD1. The CDR3 runs to 15 residues. The ends lost 6 bases at V and 4 bases at J; junction bases unmatched: 11. Germline loops: CDR1 DFQATT, CDR2 SNEGSKA (reference sequence). CDR3 sequence reads: CSAIAVQGVYNEQFF. In nucleotides, the CDR3 is TGCAGTGCGATTGCGGTACAGGGGGTATACAATGAGCAGTTCTTC.

The chain is built from TRBV12-5 and TRBJ1-5; D uncertain. The CDR3 extends over 11 amino acids. Germline V gene data show CDR1 as LGHNT and CDR2 as FRNRAP. With 1 base removed from V and 7 bases from J, the gap between germline ends came to 2 bases. CDR3 bases: TGTGCTAGTGGTTTGGCCCAGCCCCAGCATTTT. Protein sequence: CASGLAQPQHF.

V and J are TRBV20-1 and TRBJ2-7; 8 bases fit TRBD2. V dropped 7 bases and J dropped 3; count of bases not matched to a gene: 17. The CDR3 has 16 amino acids. Per the germline V gene, CDR1 is DFQATT and CDR2 is SNEGSKA (reference sequence). The CDR3 DNA sequence: TGCAGTGTTCAATCTTCTCCGGGACTAGGGGGCTACGAGCAGTACTTC. Its translation: CSVQSSPGLGGYEQYF.

The rearrangement joins TRBV20-1 to TRBJ2-7, with TRBD1 matching over 7 bases. The germline V gene has CDR1 DFQATT and CDR2 SNEGSKA (reference sequence). V was clipped by 3 bases and J by 12 bases; unmatched bases: 8. The CDR3 has 11 amino acids. CDR3 sequence: CSASWEGGRYF. DNA for the CDR3: TGCAGTGCTAGCTGGGAAGGGGGCCGGTACTTC.

This clonotype was seen more than once but under ten times. CDR3 residues: CASSQDGRGVLNYEQYF. CDR3 bases: TGCGCCAGCAGCCAAGATGGGAGAGGGGTCCTCAACTACGAGCAGTACTTC. V is TRBV4-3 and J is TRBJ2-7; D is perhaps TRBD1 or TRBD2 (5 bases each). CDR3 length: 17 residues. Deletions cut 0 bases from V and 3 bases from J, with 18 bases between. Germline V CDR1 and CDR2: LGHNA, YSLEER.

The chain links TRBV7-8 to TRBJ2-7; TRBD2 is a possible D gene (5 bases). The germline V gene encodes CDR1 SGHVS and CDR2 FQNEAQ. This CDR3 has 17 amino acids. Trimming took 3 bases from V and 0 from J, leaving 18 bases between them. The DNA of the CDR3 is TGTGCCAGCAGCTTGTGGGGTATCCGGGGAAGCTCCTACGAGCAGTACTTC. As protein: CASSLWGIRGSSYEQYF. The full variable domain, rest sourced from reference TRBV7-8 and TRBJ2-7, is GAGVSQSPRYKVAKRGQDVALRCDPISGHVSLFWYQQALGQGPEFLTYFQNEAQLDKSGLPSDRFFAERPEGSVSTLKIQRTQQEDSAVYLCASSLWGIRGSSYEQYFGPGTRLTVT.